These T cell receptor beta chains were read from a single sample in a study. Each CDR3 protein is one row after TCRdb ran MiXCR on the 5' RACE reads. The sample contains tens of thousands of distinct CDR3 sequences, around 26% of which appear only once. The specimen sequenced was tumor-infiltrating memory CD4+ T cells sorted from the breast tumor. The receptor set was obtained from a female donor with breast cancer. Each CDR3 is given with its conserved first and last residue. A D gene is named only where the DNA matches it firmly. Only part of the rows carry a size: once, few, many, or a class if the clone is expanded.

cdr3_nt cdr3_aa j_call v_call clone_size cdr3_length d_call
TGTGCCATCAGTGCTGGGTTTAGCCTAGCGGGGAAGGAGAACACCTACAATGAGCAGTTCTTC CAISAGFSLAGKENTYNEQFF TRBJ2-1 TRBV10-3 . 21 TRBD2
TGTGCCAGCATCGGTACCTACGAGCAGTACTTC CASIGTYEQYF TRBJ2-7 TRBV6-5 . 11 .
TGTGCCAGCAGCCCCGCCCCCCAGGTATCCTACGAGCAGTACTTC CASSPAPQVSYEQYF TRBJ2-7 TRBV4-2 few 15 .
TGTGCCACCAGTGCCCGCCTGGGCGTGGGGTCCGATGAGCAGTTCTTC CATSARLGVGSDEQFF TRBJ2-1 TRBV24-1 . 16 .
TGTGCCAGCAGTTTAAGTGGCCGGGCTGATTCACCCCTCCACTTT CASSLSGRADSPLHF TRBJ1-6 TRBV28 few 15 .
TGTGCCAGCAGCCCTCAGGGGGATACGCAGTATTTT CASSPQGDTQYF TRBJ2-3 TRBV9 few 12 .
TGTGCCAGCAGTTCAGGGGTTTCGCCCTACGAGCAGTACTTC CASSSGVSPYEQYF TRBJ2-7 TRBV6-2/TRBV6-3 once 14 .
TGTACCAGCAGCCTAGACTATCAGCCCCAGCATTTT CTSSLDYQPQHF TRBJ1-5 TRBV4-3 . 12 .
TGTGCCAGCAGCGTAGGTGCGACAGCCGACCAAGAGACCCAGTACTTC CASSVGATADQETQYF TRBJ2-5 TRBV9 few 16 .
TGCGCCAGCAGTCTGACCCTAGGGGACACAGATACGCAGTATTTT CASSLTLGDTDTQYF TRBJ2-3 TRBV5-1 . 15 .
TGCGCCAGCAGCTTGGGTCCGACAGGGGATTACAATGAGCAGTTCTTC CASSLGPTGDYNEQFF TRBJ2-1 TRBV5-1 . 16 TRBD1
TGTGCCAGCAGCAGTACTAGCGGGAGCGGAAAGCAGTTCTTC CASSSTSGSGKQFF TRBJ2-1 TRBV7-3 many 14 TRBD2
TGCAGTGCTAGAGGGCGCGGGAGGGGAAACACCGGGGAGCTGTTTTTT CSARGRGRGNTGELFF TRBJ2-2 TRBV20-1 . 16 TRBD2
TGTGCCAGCAGCGTACGGCCCATGGGTTCACCCCTCCACTTT CASSVRPMGSPLHF TRBJ1-6 TRBV9 . 14 .
TGTGCCAGCAGCTTAGGCCGACGTCGGGGGACGGCGGGAGAGACCCAGTACTTC CASSLGRRRGTAGETQYF TRBJ2-5 TRBV7-9 . 18 .
TGTGCCAGCAGTGAACAAGCCGTCGGGAAAAATCAGCCCCAGCATTTT CASSEQAVGKNQPQHF TRBJ1-5 TRBV6-1 . 16 .
TGTGCCACCAGTGGTCGCACAGGGGTCACAGATACGCAGTATTTT CATSGRTGVTDTQYF TRBJ2-3 TRBV24-1 many 15 TRBD1
TGTGCCAGCTCACCACAGGCAGGTTTGAACAATGAGCAGTTCTTC CASSPQAGLNNEQFF TRBJ2-1 TRBV18 few 15 .
TGTGCCAGCAGCCCGCACAGGTACGAGCAGTACTTC CASSPHRYEQYF TRBJ2-7 TRBV7-8 . 12 .
TGTGCCAGCAGCCAGCTAGGGCGAGGGGCCGAAGCTTTCTTT CASSQLGRGAEAFF TRBJ1-1 TRBV4-2 . 14 .
TGTGCCAGCAGTGATGCTAGCGACTACGAGCAGTACTTC CASSDASDYEQYF TRBJ2-7 TRBV6-1 . 13 .
TGTGCCAGCAGCCAACGGGACTATGGCTACACCTTC CASSQRDYGYTF TRBJ1-2 TRBV6-6 . 12 .
TGTGCCAGCAGTGCGACAGGCCGTGAACTGTTTTTT CASSATGRELFF TRBJ1-4 TRBV2 . 12 .
TGCAGCGTTGATCCATCAGGGATGAACACTGAAGCTTTCTTT CSVDPSGMNTEAFF TRBJ1-1 TRBV29-1 . 14 .
TGCGCCAGCAGCGTAGCGGGAACTTCCTCCTACGAGCAGTACTTC CASSVAGTSSYEQYF TRBJ2-7 TRBV5-1 . 15 TRBD2
TGTGCCAGCAGCGTTTGGACAGGGGGGCCGAACACTGAAGCTTTCTTT CASSVWTGGPNTEAFF TRBJ1-1 TRBV9 few 16 TRBD1
TGCGCCAGCAGCCAAGGGTTACAGGTCCATAATTCACCCCTCCACTTT CASSQGLQVHNSPLHF TRBJ1-6 TRBV4-3 . 16 .
TGTGCCAGCAGTTTGTTCGGGAGGAACACCGGGGAGCTGTTTTTT CASSLFGRNTGELFF TRBJ2-2 TRBV28 . 15 .
TGTGCCAGCTCACCTGGGGGCGGTGATCAGCCCCAGCATTTT CASSPGGGDQPQHF TRBJ1-5 TRBV18 few 14 .
TGCAGCGTTGATGGCTGGAGTGGAGACACCATATATTTT CSVDGWSGDTIYF TRBJ1-3 TRBV29-1 . 13 .
TGTGCCAGCAGCAAAGGGGGAGGTGGCTACACCTTC CASSKGGGGYTF TRBJ1-2 TRBV6-2/TRBV6-3 . 12 .
TGTGCCAGCAGCCAAACCACTTGGACCGAGCAGTACTTC CASSQTTWTEQYF TRBJ2-7 TRBV14 few 13 .
TGTGCCAGCAGCTTAGCCCGGACAGGTGACTTGGTGAACACTGAAGCTTTCTTT CASSLARTGDLVNTEAFF TRBJ1-1 TRBV7-9 . 18 TRBD1
TGTGCCAGCAGCTTTGAGGGTGGCTACACCTTC CASSFEGGYTF TRBJ1-2 TRBV7-9 . 11 .
TGTGCCTGGAAGGCAAGCGGGACATCTAGCACAGATACGCAGTATTTT CAWKASGTSSTDTQYF TRBJ2-3 TRBV30 . 16 .
TGTGCCAGCTCACCACCGACTACGGTCTACGAGCAGTACTTC CASSPPTTVYEQYF TRBJ2-7 TRBV18 . 14 .
TGTGCCAGCAGTCCAAGAGATCCGGGACAGGGTGGTGGCTACACCTTC CASSPRDPGQGGGYTF TRBJ1-2 TRBV27 once 16 TRBD1
TGCGCCAGCAGCGAACAGGGGATAATGAATGAGCAGTTCTTC CASSEQGIMNEQFF TRBJ2-1 TRBV5-1 medium-sized 14 TRBD1
TGTGCCAGCAGCTTACCCCGACTAGCGGGGGGGCGAGATACGCAGTATTTT CASSLPRLAGGRDTQYF TRBJ2-3 TRBV7-2 . 17 TRBD2
TGCAGTGCTAGAGATGCGCGGGGACTGTGCAATGAGCAGTTCTTC CSARDARGLCNEQFF TRBJ2-1 TRBV20-1 . 15 .
TGTGCCAGCAGCATCGTTGGGGAGCAGTACTTC CASSIVGEQYF TRBJ2-7 TRBV7-9 few 11 .
TGTGCCAGCAAGGGGGGCAGGGGCCTCTATGGCTACACCTTC CASKGGRGLYGYTF TRBJ1-2 TRBV6-5 many 14 .
TGTGCCAGCTCGCCAATGGACGGGTCCTACGAGCAGTACTTC CASSPMDGSYEQYF TRBJ2-7 TRBV18 . 14 .
TGCGCCAGCAGCTTGGCCAGGGACTTCCCTAGCACAGATACGCAGTATTTT CASSLARDFPSTDTQYF TRBJ2-3 TRBV5-1 . 17 .
TGTGCCAGCAGTCCTCAGGGAGGCAATCAGCCCCAGCATTTT CASSPQGGNQPQHF TRBJ1-5 TRBV12-3/TRBV12-4 few 14 .
TGCGCCAGCAGCGCCGGGGACCTACCCATTGAAGCTTTCTTT CASSAGDLPIEAFF TRBJ1-1 TRBV5-1 . 14 .
TGTGCCAGCAGCACAGCTAACTATGGCTACACCTTC CASSTANYGYTF TRBJ1-2 TRBV7-9 . 12 .
TGTGCCACCAGCAGAGATTCGGGCAGAATCTACGAGCAGTACTTC CATSRDSGRIYEQYF TRBJ2-7 TRBV15 many 15 .
TGTGCCAGTAGCTACAGTGGAAGGGATGGCTACACCTTC CASSYSGRDGYTF TRBJ1-2 TRBV19 few 13 .
TGCAGCGTTGAGTTGTGGAAGGGCTCTGGCTACACCTTC CSVELWKGSGYTF TRBJ1-2 TRBV29-1 . 13 .
TGCGCCAGCAGCTTGGACGGACAGAGTACCGGGGAGCTGTTTTTT CASSLDGQSTGELFF TRBJ2-2 TRBV5-1 . 15 .